These T cell receptor beta chains were read from a single sample in a study of OX40 agonist ivuxolimab in advanced cancers. Repertoires were generated with immunoSEQ multiplex PCR, while TCRdb's copy carries only in-frame clones and drops some. The table includes 45,000 to 60,000 clones, 82% detected once. Here the sequenced sample was CD4+ or CD8+ T cells sorted from blood, taken in a trial of the OX40 agonist ivuxolimab. The receptors stem from an adult with an advanced solid tumor such as melanoma, head and neck, liver or kidney cancer. The conserved cysteine and the conserved F or W are not part of the CDR3 here. The D gene is left open where the match is weak.

>TRBJ1-4|TRBV7-7|TRBD1
ASAKGAGDNEKLF
>TRBJ2-7|TRBV7-6|NA
ASSRGHEQY
>TRBJ2-7|TRBV27|TRBD2
ASSWNSGARDEQY
>TRBJ2-1|TRBV19|TRBD2
ASSSITGTSKRNEQF
>TRBJ1-5|TRBV19|NA
ASNRGGAQPQH
>TRBJ2-3|TRBV4-1|TRBD2
ASSQALAGAGSADTQY
>TRBJ2-5|TRBV5-4|NA
ASSLGGSSEETQY
>TRBJ2-3|TRBV18|NA
ASSLPGRSRNNTQY
>TRBJ2-2|TRBV5-4|TRBD1
ASSLDRGNTGELF
>TRBJ1-5|TRBV6-5|NA
ASSYGRAHQPQH
>TRBJ1-4|TRBV6-1|NA
ASDSGSTNEKLF
>TRBJ2-1|TRBV5-1|TRBD2
ASSFTSGGYNEQF
>TRBJ2-2|TRBV6-6|NA
ASRPGLGFTGELF
>TRBJ2-1|TRBV5-1|NA
ASSLGAARDEQL
>TRBJ2-3|TRBV5-1|NA
ASSLRTDFSTDTQY
>TRBJ1-4|TRBV5-1|NA
ASSFRPPSEKLF
>TRBJ2-5|TRBV7-7|TRBD1
ASSFGTGGQETQY
>TRBJ2-7|TRBV10-3|NA
ATLLDSTPSYEQY
>TRBJ2-5|TRBV19|NA
ASSFHTGRGLKTQY
>TRBJ1-5|TRBV2|NA
ASSMASYSNQPQH
>TRBJ2-2|TRBV11-2|NA
ASSLGRLILDTGELF
>TRBJ1-3|TRBV18|TRBD1
ASSPQGARNTIY
>TRBJ2-3|TRBV9|NA
ASSSRTGTDTQY
>TRBJ2-1|TRBV11-2|TRBD2
ASSLKLAGYNEQF
>TRBJ1-3|TRBV2|NA
ASNRDRGNTIY
>TRBJ2-5|TRBV5-4|NA
ASSLGRGVETQY
>TRBJ2-3|TRBV11-2|TRBD1
ASSLMGQGAITDTQY
>TRBJ1-1|TRBV6-1|TRBD1
ASRPTGRDTEAF
>TRBJ1-4|TRBV10-3|NA
ATLDGRTTNEKLF
>TRBJ2-7|TRBV6-1|TRBD2
ASSEAMREAYEQY
>TRBJ2-7|TRBV9|NA
ASSVGSNLEQY
>TRBJ1-1|TRBV6-1|NA
ASSEGSNRRTEAF
>TRBJ2-7|TRBV11-3|NA
ASSSPGTPISYEQY
>TRBJ1-2|TRBV5-4|NA
ASSLGWGTNYGYT
>TRBJ2-2|TRBV6-6|NA
ASSHWVTGELF
>TRBJ2-5|TRBV2|NA
ASSLPITGGTQY
>TRBJ2-3|TRBV7-2|NA
ASSFSNSPTDTQY
>TRBJ1-4|TRBV5-5|TRBD1
ASSYTQGGRSEKLF
>TRBJ2-3|TRBV4-2|NA
ASSQEGAGISTDTQY
>TRBJ2-2|TRBV21-1|NA
ASSKAPGPVPGELF
>TRBJ2-7|TRBV29-1|TRBD2
SAGTSGTYEQY
>TRBJ2-7|TRBV11-3|NA
ASSLGRTPSYEQY
>TRBJ2-5|TRBV29-1|NA
SVEGAPTVQETQY
>TRBJ2-3|TRBV7-2|TRBD2
ASSIESGEGDTQY
>NA|TRBV7-9|TRBD2
ASSPLEASGRYEQY
>TRBJ2-1|TRBV9|TRBD1
ASSIGTGGVSPYNEQF
>TRBJ1-5|TRBV7-8|TRBD1
ASSLAGTGNQPQH